This record concerns one TCR beta chain sequence. Antigen specificity is unknown. J lost 7 bases, V lost 5 bases, and 17 bases had no gene match. This CDR3 region has 17 residues. Germline CDR1 and CDR2: SGHTA and FQGNSA. The data originate from a study of post-analysis software for immune sequencing data. Study details: The courses of disease that were included comprised relapsing-remitting, secondary progressive and progressive-relapsing multiple sclerosis. Overall study findings and caveats: Compared with controls, patients had more of roughly 5 TRBV segments, including TRBV5-6, TRBV5-1 and TRBV20-1. Normalized Chao1 diversity in multiple sclerosis patients fell significantly below that of controls. Under the F measure, samples that were prepared in one batch clustered strongly together.

Unique molecular identifiers tagged the TCR beta cDNA libraries. Approximately 500,000 cDNA molecules were obtained from around 1 to 10 million T cells. Each CDR3 protein gets one entry after TCRdb re-called the PCR reads with MiXCR. The sample carries over 700,000 distinct CDR3 sequences, 25% to 30% recorded once. The origin of this receptor is a girl aged 10-17 years with multiple sclerosis. The sample taken for sequencing was blood. This rearrangement joins TRBV7-2 to TRBJ2-1; 7 bases match TRBD2. CDR3 sequence (DNA): TGTGCCAGCAGCCATCAATACCCTAAGTTGGGGGGGAATGAGCAGTTCTTC. Its translation: CASSHQYPKLGGNEQFF.